Listed here are 11 T cell receptor beta chains from one sample, sequenced in a study of blood T cells in healthy people across ages (dated by TCRdb to 2014 to 2015). The protocol used for the library was 5' RACE. These reads were obtained on an Illumina HiSeq 2500. A second roughly 6 to 12 cycle PCR used a sample-barcoded 5' primer and a J-beta primer mix. The public reads were run again by TCRdb, first through fastp at Q25 and then through MiXCR, and only productive beta chains were kept. Identical CDR3 protein sequences are pooled into one entry, listed with their most common genes and DNA. The table for this sample lists 720,000 or so distinct CDR3 sequences; around 41% of them were counted only once. The leading ten clones occupy approximately 31% of the sample. The source material was blood. Every receptor here comes from a man aged 80 or over in good health.

The chain recombines TRBV20-1 with TRBJ2-3, with 13 bases aligning to TRBD2. The length of the CDR3 is 14 residues. Trimming cost V 6 bases and J 4 bases; bases outside gene matches: 4. From germline, CDR1 is DFQATT and CDR2 SNEGSKA (reference sequence). The CDR3 is CSAPGTSGADTQYF. CDR3 nucleotides: TGCAGTGCACCCGGGACTAGCGGGGCAGATACGCAGTATTTT.

The V gene is TRBV29-1, the J gene TRBJ2-5; 9 bases agree with TRBD1. Germline-derived CDR1 and CDR2 are SQVTM and ANQGSEA. V lost 7 bases to trimming and J lost 11 bases; unmatched junction nucleotides: 17. This CDR3 has 14 amino acids. The CDR3 bases are TGCAGCGCAGGATTACAGGGGGCGCGGAATGAGCAGTACTTC. It codes for CSAGLQGARNEQYF.

This clonotype was recorded a few times. The J gene is TRBJ2-7, the V gene TRBV5-1; no clear D gene. V was pared by 3 bases and J by 0 bases, with 13 bases between. Germline loops: CDR1 SGHRS, CDR2 YFSETQ. CDR3 size: 15 residues. CDR3 loop: CASSSYPNHSYEQYF. CDR3 nucleotide sequence: TGCGCCAGCAGCTCGTATCCCAACCACTCCTACGAGCAGTACTTC.

The chain uses TRBV3-1 and TRBJ1-1, with no clear D. Trimming shortened V by 1 base and J by 1 base, and 7 bases separated the two germline ends. The germline gives CDR1 LGHDT, CDR2 YNNKEL (reference sequence). The CDR3 spans 14 residues. The CDR3 nucleotides are TGTGCCAGCAGCCAAGGAGTGACGAACACTGAAGCTTTCTTT. Encoded protein: CASSQGVTNTEAFF.

The CDR3 bases are TGTGCCAGCAGCCAAGTGCCTAGCGGGAGCACGCCCTACGAGCAGTACTTC. Amino acids: CASSQVPSGSTPYEQYF. The rearrangement joins TRBV4-2 to TRBJ2-7; TRBD2 aligns across 10 bases. Per germline, CDR1 LGHNA and CDR2 YNFKEQ. CDR3 size: 17 residues. The V segment lost 1 base and the J segment 2 bases; nucleotides outside the gene matches: 8.

This chain uses TRBV4-2 with TRBJ2-4, with D possibly TRBD1 on 6 matching bases. The assigned J gene may be wrong: the sequence end matches TRBJ2-7 better. Germline lookup yields CDR1 LGHNA and CDR2 YNFKEQ. There are 15 residues in the CDR3. CDR3 bases: TGTGCCAGCAGCCAAGATCCGGCAGGGGTAAGCGAGCAGTACTTC. Protein sequence: CASSQDPAGVSEQYF.

This clonotype was seen at least ten times. The V call is TRBV29-1, the J call TRBJ2-3; 8 bases map to TRBD1. Germline V gives CDR1 SQVTM, CDR2 ANQGSEA. V lost 6 bases, J lost 3 bases, and 11 bases stayed unmatched. The CDR3 is 15 amino acids. CDR3 sequence reads: CSVRNRGDATDTQYF. The CDR3 nucleotides read TGCAGCGTCCGAAACAGGGGGGATGCGACAGATACGCAGTATTTT.

This chain joins TRBV6-1 and TRBJ2-1; D is perhaps TRBD1 (6 bases). Between the trimmed V and J ends, which lost 7 bases and 0 bases, there was a span of 13 bases. Germline CDR1 and CDR2: MNHNS and SASEGT. This CDR3 has 15 residues. CDR3 residues: CASTNRAISYNEQFF. CDR3 DNA: TGTGCCAGCACGAACAGGGCTATCTCCTACAATGAGCAGTTCTTC.

The chain is built from TRBV6-1 and TRBJ2-7; maybe TRBD1 (6 bases). V lost 7 bases to trimming and J lost 2 bases, with 12 bases between them. CDR3 length: 13 residues. The germline V gene has CDR1 MNHNS and CDR2 SASEGT. The CDR3 region is CASNRQAAYEQYF. DNA for the CDR3: TGTGCCAGCAATAGACAGGCCGCCTACGAGCAGTACTTC.

This clonotype was found a few times. This chain uses TRBV7-2 with TRBJ2-3, with 13 nucleotides matching TRBD2. V gave up 3 bases and J gave up 2 bases; unmatched junction bases: 2. Germline V CDR1 and CDR2: SGHTA, FQGNSA. The CDR3 sequence is 16 residues long. For the CDR3, the DNA is TGTGCCAGCAGCTTGACTAGCGGGGGGTACACAGATACGCAGTATTTT. This codes for CASSLTSGGYTDTQYF.

This clonotype was detected a few times. The rearrangement joins TRBV20-1 to TRBJ2-3; TRBD1 is a possible D gene (5 bases). This CDR3 region has 13 residues. CDR1 is DFQATT and CDR2 is SNEGSKA in the germline V gene (reference sequence). Trimming stripped 4 bases from V and 3 bases from J, with 11 bases between. In DNA form, the CDR3 reads TGCAGTGCTATGCGGACACAAACAGATACGCAGTATTTT. It is translated as CSAMRTQTDTQYF.